The next 22 T cell receptor beta chains were all read from a single sample in a study of identical twins. TCRdb re-called the 5' RACE reads with MiXCR, one entry per CDR3 protein. The repertoire holds 450,000 or so distinct CDR3 sequences, with around 15% as singletons. The same data also went into a second study, on yellow fever vaccine responses in identical twins.

Sample: CD4+ T cells sorted from blood. The receptors here all came from a woman aged 18-30 years in good health.

The CDR3 nucleotides are TGTGCCAGCAGCCAAGAACCAGACCAAGGGCAGTACTTC. Translation gives CASSQEPDQGQYF. The V gene is TRBV3-1, the J gene TRBJ2-7; D unclear. CDR3 length: 13 residues. Germline V gene data show CDR1 as LGHDT and CDR2 as YNNKEL (reference sequence). Between the trimmed V and J ends, which lost 0 bases and 9 bases, there was a span of 12 bases.

This clonotype showed up just a few times. The rearrangement uses TRBV15 and TRBJ2-7; 9 bases agree with TRBD1. CDR1 and CDR2 from the germline V gene are LNHNV and YYDKDF (reference sequence). The J segment lost 1 base and the V segment lost 6 bases, leaving 7 bases of the junction unmatched. CDR3 length: 15 amino acids. The DNA for the CDR3 is TGTGCCACCAGTGGGGACAGGGTGAGATCCTACGAGCAGTACTTC. Translation: CATSGDRVRSYEQYF.

This sequence joins TRBV6-2 or TRBV6-3 and TRBJ2-1, with D tentatively TRBD2 (6 bases). The CDR3 spans 20 residues. Germline CDR1 and CDR2: MNHEY and SVGEGT. V lost 4 bases to trimming and J lost 0 bases, with 25 bases between them. The CDR3 is CASSSPNTGREDSSYNEQFF. Here the CDR3 DNA reads TGTGCCAGCAGTTCCCCAAACACAGGCAGGGAGGATAGCTCCTACAATGAGCAGTTCTTC.

This clonotype showed up many times. The chain links TRBV12-3 or TRBV12-4 to TRBJ2-2; tentative D call: TRBD2 (6 bases). The V and J ends lost 6 bases and 2 bases respectively, with 16 bases between them. CDR3 length: 16 residues. CDR3 DNA sequence: TGTGCCAGCAGCAATCTTTTAGCGGTAAACACCGGGGAGCTGTTTTTT. Residues: CASSNLLAVNTGELFF.

The chain couples TRBV10-2 to TRBJ1-2; TRBD1 is a possible D gene (5 bases). CDR1 is WSHSY, CDR2 SAAADI, per germline. The ends were cut back, 6 bases at V and 6 bases at J, with 20 bases in the middle. This CDR3 is built from 15 residues. Here the CDR3 reads CASRPRQLVGDGYTF. CDR3 DNA: TGCGCCAGCAGGCCCCGCCAACTTGTGGGGGATGGCTACACCTTC.

This clonotype was observed at least ten times. The chain employs TRBV5-1 and TRBJ2-3, with TRBD1 identical over 9 bases. Germline loops: CDR1 SGHRS, CDR2 YFSETQ. CDR3 length: 15 residues. V gave up 2 bases and J gave up 3 bases; unmatched junction bases: 4. CDR3 protein: CASSFWGQGTDTQYF. Written as DNA, the CDR3 is TGCGCCAGCAGCTTTTGGGGACAGGGTACAGATACGCAGTATTTT.

The CDR3 reads CSAFSGPLRAQYF. CDR3 in DNA: TGCAGTGCGTTCTCGGGACCTCTTCGGGCCCAGTACTTC. This chain joins TRBV20-1 and TRBJ2-5; D assignment may be TRBD1 or TRBD2 (5 bases each). The CDR3 extends over 13 amino acids. Trimming stripped 6 bases from V and 9 bases from J, with 20 bases between. Looked up from germline, CDR1 is DFQATT and CDR2 is SNEGSKA (reference sequence).

This clonotype was detected a few times. V is TRBV15 and J is TRBJ2-1, with TRBD2 identical over 8 bases. The V and J ends lost 7 bases and 6 bases, in that order; junction bases with no gene match: 5. CDR3 length equals 13 residues. The V gene's germline CDR1 is LNHNV and CDR2 YYDKDF (reference sequence). As DNA, the CDR3 is TGTGCCACCAAAACCGGGACTAGCAATGAGCAGTTCTTC. Translated: CATKTGTSNEQFF.

The chain combines TRBV10-3 with TRBJ2-2, with 8 bases that match TRBD1. This CDR3 spans 15 amino acids. Germline assignment: CDR1 ENHRY and CDR2 SYGVKD. Unmatched junction bases numbered 10, after V lost 10 bases and J lost 3 bases. CDR3 sequence: CATWTGKGDTGELFF. The CDR3, as DNA: TGTGCCACCTGGACAGGGAAGGGGGACACCGGGGAGCTGTTTTTT.

This sequence joins TRBV20-1 and TRBJ1-2; D remains ambiguous. Trimming took off 5 bases at V and 4 bases at J, with 11 bases between the two ends. Germline CDR1 reads DFQATT; CDR2 reads SNEGSKA (reference sequence). The CDR3 runs to 12 residues. The CDR3 bases are TGCAGTGCTGTAGACGGGTCCTATGGCTACACCTTC. Translating it yields CSAVDGSYGYTF.

The chain couples TRBV9 to TRBJ2-3; 10 bases match TRBD2. The germline gives CDR1 SGDLS, CDR2 YYNGEE. This CDR3 region has 18 residues. Trimming at V came to 0 bases and at J to 4 bases, leaving 11 bases not matched to a gene. The CDR3 DNA reads as TGTGCCAGCAGCGTAGCCGACGCTAGCGGGGGCCGGGCAGATACGCAGTATTTT. The encoded protein is CASSVADASGGRADTQYF.

V is TRBV3-1 and J is TRBJ2-1; TRBD2 is a possible D gene (6 bases). Trimming cost V 1 base and J 8 bases, with 18 bases left between them. The CDR3 has 16 amino acids. Germline V CDR1 and CDR2: LGHDT, YNNKEL (reference sequence). CDR3 sequence (DNA): TGTGCCAGCAGCCAAGTTGGAGGACTACTGGGAGATGAGCAGTTCTTC. Protein: CASSQVGGLLGDEQFF.

This clonotype was observed a few times. The chain links TRBV7-9 to TRBJ2-5, with a possible D match to TRBD1 (6 bases). Looked up from germline, CDR1 is SEHNR and CDR2 is FQNEAQ (reference sequence). This CDR3 has 14 amino acids. With 5 bases removed from V and 2 bases from J, the gap between germline ends came to 12 bases. The CDR3 here is CASSPYREQETQYF. The DNA for the CDR3 is TGTGCCAGCAGCCCGTACAGGGAACAAGAGACCCAGTACTTC.

This sequence joins TRBV3-1 and TRBJ2-2; D is possibly TRBD1 or TRBD2 (5 bases each). Germline CDR1 reads LGHDT; CDR2 reads YNNKEL (reference sequence). The CDR3 consists of 14 residues. V was cut by 1 base and J by 4 bases, with 7 bases left in between. The CDR3 bases are TGTGCCAGCAGCCAAGTTGGGGGCACCGGGGAGCTGTTTTTT. Its protein product is CASSQVGGTGELFF.

This clonotype was detected many times. The rearrangement links TRBV24-1 to TRBJ2-1; D unclear. Germline CDR1 is KGHDR and CDR2 is SFDVKD. CDR3 length: 16 amino acids. V was clipped by 4 bases and J by 1 base, with 13 bases between them. CDR3 region: CATSDRNKQSYNEQFF. In DNA, the CDR3 is TGTGCCACCAGTGACCGAAACAAGCAATCCTACAATGAGCAGTTCTTC.

The V and J genes are TRBV12-5 and TRBJ2-1; 12 bases agree with TRBD2. The CDR3 totals 18 residues. The germline gives CDR1 LGHNT, CDR2 FRNRAP. The CDR3 protein is CACCLAPRTSGTYNEQFF. The CDR3 DNA reads as TGTGCCTGCTGTTTAGCACCAAGGACTAGCGGGACCTACAATGAGCAGTTCTTC.

The chain uses TRBV20-1 and TRBJ2-4, with TRBD1 matching over 7 bases. This CDR3 has 15 amino acids. Germline CDR1 and CDR2: DFQATT and SNEGSKA (reference sequence). The J segment lost 9 bases and the V segment lost 3 bases, leaving 14 bases of the junction unmatched. The CDR3: CSARPEPGQAGIQYF. DNA of the CDR3: TGCAGTGCTAGGCCGGAGCCTGGACAGGCGGGCATTCAGTACTTC.

V usage is TRBV2 and J usage is TRBJ2-5, with 9 bases that match TRBD2. Germline CDR1 is SNHLY and CDR2 is FYNNEI. Trimming at V came to 3 bases and at J to 6 bases, leaving 8 bases not matched to a gene. The CDR3 is 15 residues long. CDR3 sequence reads: CASSEGGGVPKTQYF. The CDR3 DNA is TGTGCCAGCAGTGAGGGCGGGGGGGTCCCCAAGACCCAGTACTTC.

CDR3 coding DNA: TGTGCCATCAGTGCCTCGTCGGGGGAGTACGACGAGCAGTACTTC. Its protein is CAISASSGEYDEQYF. The chain joins TRBV10-3 to TRBJ2-7, with D possibly being TRBD2 (6 bases). From germline, CDR1 is ENHRY and CDR2 SYGVKD. The CDR3 spans 15 residues. Trimming cost V 4 bases and J 5 bases, with 18 bases left between them.

A few counts support this clonotype. This sequence joins TRBV12-3 or TRBV12-4 and TRBJ2-3, with a weak D call TRBD1 (6 bases). This CDR3 contains 18 residues. CDR3 protein: CTISFSEPGHSPTDTQYF. The CDR3 DNA sequence: TGTACCATCAGTTTCAGCGAACCGGGACACAGCCCCACAGATACGCAGTATTTT.

The table lists this clonotype with a few counts. V is TRBV2 and J is TRBJ2-1; TRBD1 matches at 9 bases. J gave up 4 bases and V 6 bases, and 10 bases lay outside the gene matches. Looked up from germline, CDR1 is SNHLY and CDR2 is FYNNEI. This CDR3 has 16 residues. The CDR3 region has the DNA TGTGCCAGCAGGGGGGGAAGGACAGGGGTTTACAATGAGCAGTTCTTC. Translation: CASRGGRTGVYNEQFF.

V and J are TRBV5-1 and TRBJ2-3; D perhaps matches TRBD1 (6 bases). The CDR3 spans 15 residues. Germline V CDR1 and CDR2: SGHRS, YFSETQ. With 1 base removed from V and 4 bases from J, the gap between germline ends came to 13 bases. Here the CDR3 DNA reads TGCGCCAGCAGCTTGCAGGGGCGACCCCCAGATACGCAGTATTTT. This translates into CASSLQGRPPDTQYF.